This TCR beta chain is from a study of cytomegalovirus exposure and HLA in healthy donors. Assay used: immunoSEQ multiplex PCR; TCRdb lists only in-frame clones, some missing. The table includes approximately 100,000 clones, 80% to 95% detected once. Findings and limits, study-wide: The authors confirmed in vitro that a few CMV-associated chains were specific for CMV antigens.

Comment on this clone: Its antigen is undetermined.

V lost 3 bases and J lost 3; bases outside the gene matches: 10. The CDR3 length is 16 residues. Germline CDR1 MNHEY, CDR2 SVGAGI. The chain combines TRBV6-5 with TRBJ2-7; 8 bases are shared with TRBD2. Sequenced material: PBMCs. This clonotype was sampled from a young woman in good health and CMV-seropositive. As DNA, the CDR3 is TGTGCCAGCAGTTATGCGGGGGGCCGTTTGAGCTACGAGCAGTACTTC. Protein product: CASSYAGGRLSYEQYF.